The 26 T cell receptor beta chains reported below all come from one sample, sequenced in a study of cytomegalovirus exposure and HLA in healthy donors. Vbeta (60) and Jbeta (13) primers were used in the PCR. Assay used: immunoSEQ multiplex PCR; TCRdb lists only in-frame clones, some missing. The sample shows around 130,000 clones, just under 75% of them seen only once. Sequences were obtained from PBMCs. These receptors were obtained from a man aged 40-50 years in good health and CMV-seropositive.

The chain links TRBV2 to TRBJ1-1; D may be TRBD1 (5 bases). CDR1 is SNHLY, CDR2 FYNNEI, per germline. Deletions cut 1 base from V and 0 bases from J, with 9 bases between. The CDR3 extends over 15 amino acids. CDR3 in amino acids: CASSEVSGLNTEAFF. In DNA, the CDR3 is TGTGCCAGCAGTGAAGTCTCAGGGTTGAACACTGAAGCTTTCTTT. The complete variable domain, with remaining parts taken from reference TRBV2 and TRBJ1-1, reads EPEVTQTPSHQVTQMGQEVILRCVPISNHLYFYWYRQILGQKVEFLVSFYNNEISEKSEIFDDQFSVERPDGSNFTLKIRSTKLEDSAMYFCASSEVSGLNTEAFFGQGTRLTVV.

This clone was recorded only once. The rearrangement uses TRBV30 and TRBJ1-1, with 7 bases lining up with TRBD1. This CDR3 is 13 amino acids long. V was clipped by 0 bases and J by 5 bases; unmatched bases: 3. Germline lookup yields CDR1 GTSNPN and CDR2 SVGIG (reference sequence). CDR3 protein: CAWSVDRATEAFF. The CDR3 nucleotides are TGTGCCTGGAGTGTAGACAGGGCGACTGAAGCTTTCTTT. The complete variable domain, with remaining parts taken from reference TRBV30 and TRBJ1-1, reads SQTIHQWPATLVQPVGSPLSLECTVEGTSNPNLYWYRQAAGRGLQLLFYSVGIGQISSEVPQNLSASRPQDRQFILSSKKLLLSDSGFYLCAWSVDRATEAFFGQGTRLTVV.

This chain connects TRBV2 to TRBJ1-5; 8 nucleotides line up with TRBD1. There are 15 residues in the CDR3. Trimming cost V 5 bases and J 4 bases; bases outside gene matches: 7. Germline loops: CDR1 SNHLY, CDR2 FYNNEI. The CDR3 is CASSPIRTGNQPQHF. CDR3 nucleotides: TGTGCCAGCAGTCCCATTCGGACAGGGAATCAGCCCCAGCATTTT.

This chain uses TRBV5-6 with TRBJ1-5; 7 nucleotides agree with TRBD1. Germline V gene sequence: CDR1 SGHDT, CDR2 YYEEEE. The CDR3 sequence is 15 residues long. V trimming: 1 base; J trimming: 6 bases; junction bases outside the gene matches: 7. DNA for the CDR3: TGTGCCAGCAGCTTGTGGGGACAGATAATTCAGCCCCAGCATTTT. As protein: CASSLWGQIIQPQHF.

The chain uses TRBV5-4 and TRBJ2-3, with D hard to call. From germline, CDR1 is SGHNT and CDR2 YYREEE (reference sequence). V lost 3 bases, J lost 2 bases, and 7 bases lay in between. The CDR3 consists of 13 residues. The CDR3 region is CASSSPSTDTQYF. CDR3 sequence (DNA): TGTGCCAGCAGCTCCCCTTCCACAGATACGCAGTATTTT.

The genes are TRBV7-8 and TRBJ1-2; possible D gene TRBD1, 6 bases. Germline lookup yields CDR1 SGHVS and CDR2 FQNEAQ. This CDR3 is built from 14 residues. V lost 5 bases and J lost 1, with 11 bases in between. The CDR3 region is CASSLQGYNYGYTF. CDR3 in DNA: TGTGCCAGCAGCCTACAGGGATATAACTATGGCTACACCTTC. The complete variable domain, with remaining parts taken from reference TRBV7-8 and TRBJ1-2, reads GAGVSQSPRYKVAKRGQDVALRCDPISGHVSLFWYQQALGQGPEFLTYFQNEAQLDKSGLPSDRFFAERPEGSVSTLKIQRTQQEDSAVYLCASSLQGYNYGYTFGSGTRLTVV.

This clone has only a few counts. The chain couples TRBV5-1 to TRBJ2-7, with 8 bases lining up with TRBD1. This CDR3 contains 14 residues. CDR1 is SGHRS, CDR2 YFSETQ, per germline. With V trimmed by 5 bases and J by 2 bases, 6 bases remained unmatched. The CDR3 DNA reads TGCGCCAGCAGTCAGGGGGCAACCACCTACGAGCAGTACTTC. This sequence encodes CASSQGATTYEQYF.

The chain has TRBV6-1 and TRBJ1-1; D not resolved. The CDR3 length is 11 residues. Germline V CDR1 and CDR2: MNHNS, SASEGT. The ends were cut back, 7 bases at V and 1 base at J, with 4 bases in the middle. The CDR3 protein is CASTRNTEAFF. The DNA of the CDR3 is TGTGCCAGCACCCGGAACACTGAAGCTTTCTTT.

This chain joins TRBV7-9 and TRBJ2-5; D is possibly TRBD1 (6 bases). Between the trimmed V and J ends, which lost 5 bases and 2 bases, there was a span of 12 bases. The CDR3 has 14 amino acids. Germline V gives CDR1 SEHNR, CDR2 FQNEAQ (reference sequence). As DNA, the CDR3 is TGTGCCAGCAGCCCACCGGACAGACAAGAGACCCAGTACTTC. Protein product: CASSPPDRQETQYF.

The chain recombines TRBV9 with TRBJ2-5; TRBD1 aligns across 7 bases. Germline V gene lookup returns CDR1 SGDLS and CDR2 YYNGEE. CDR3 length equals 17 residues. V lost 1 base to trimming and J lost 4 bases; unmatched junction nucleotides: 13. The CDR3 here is CASSVYGGQSNPETQYF. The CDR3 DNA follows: TGTGCCAGCAGCGTATATGGGGGACAGAGCAATCCAGAGACCCAGTACTTC.

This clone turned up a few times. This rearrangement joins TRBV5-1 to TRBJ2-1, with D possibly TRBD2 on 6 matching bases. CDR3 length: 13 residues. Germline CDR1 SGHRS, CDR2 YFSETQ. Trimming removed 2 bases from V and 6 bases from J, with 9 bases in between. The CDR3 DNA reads TGCGCCAGCAGCTTTGGGGGAGGCAATGAGCAGTTCTTC. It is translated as CASSFGGGNEQFF.

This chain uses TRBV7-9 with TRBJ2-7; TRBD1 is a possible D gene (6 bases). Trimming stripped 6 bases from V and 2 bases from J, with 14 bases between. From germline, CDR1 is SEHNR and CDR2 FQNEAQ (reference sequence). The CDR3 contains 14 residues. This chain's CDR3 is CASSPDRPPYEQYF. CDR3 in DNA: TGTGCCAGCAGTCCCGACAGGCCCCCCTACGAGCAGTACTTC.

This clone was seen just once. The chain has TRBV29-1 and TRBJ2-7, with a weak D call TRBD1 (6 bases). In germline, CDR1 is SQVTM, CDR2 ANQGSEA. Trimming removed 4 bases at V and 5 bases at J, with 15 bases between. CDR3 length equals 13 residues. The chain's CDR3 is CSVASGDVNEQYF. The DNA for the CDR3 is TGCAGCGTTGCTTCAGGGGACGTCAACGAGCAGTACTTC.

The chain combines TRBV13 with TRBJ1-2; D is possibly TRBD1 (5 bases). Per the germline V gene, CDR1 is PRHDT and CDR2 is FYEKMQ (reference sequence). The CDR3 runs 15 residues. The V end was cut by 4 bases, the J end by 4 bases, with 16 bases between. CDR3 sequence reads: CASSSPGTLVYGYTF. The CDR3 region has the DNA TGTGCCAGCAGCTCCCCCGGGACTCTCGTCTATGGCTACACCTTC.

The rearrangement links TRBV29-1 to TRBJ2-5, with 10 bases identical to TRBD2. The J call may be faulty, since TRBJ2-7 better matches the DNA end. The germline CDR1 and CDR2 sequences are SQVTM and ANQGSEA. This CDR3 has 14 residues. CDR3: CSVRRLAGVYEQYF. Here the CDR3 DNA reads TGCAGCGTCCGACGTCTAGCGGGAGTCTACGAGCAGTACTTC.

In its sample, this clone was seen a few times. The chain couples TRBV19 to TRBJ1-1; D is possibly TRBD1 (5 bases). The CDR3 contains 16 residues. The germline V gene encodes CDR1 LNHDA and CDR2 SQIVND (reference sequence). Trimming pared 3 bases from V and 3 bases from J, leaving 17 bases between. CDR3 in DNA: TGTGCCAGTAGTATGGGGGGTGACAGATCTTACACTGAAGCTTTCTTT. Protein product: CASSMGGDRSYTEAFF.

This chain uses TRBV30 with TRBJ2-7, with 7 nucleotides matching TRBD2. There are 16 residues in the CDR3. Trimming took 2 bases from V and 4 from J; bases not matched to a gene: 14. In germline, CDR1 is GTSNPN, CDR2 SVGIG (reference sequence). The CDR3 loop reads CAWSFTSGLVQYEQYF. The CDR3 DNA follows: TGTGCCTGGAGTTTCACTTCCGGACTAGTGCAGTACGAGCAGTACTTC.

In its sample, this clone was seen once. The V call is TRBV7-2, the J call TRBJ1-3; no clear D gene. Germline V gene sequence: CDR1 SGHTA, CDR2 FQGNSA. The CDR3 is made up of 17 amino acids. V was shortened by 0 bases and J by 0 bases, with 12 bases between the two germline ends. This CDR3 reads CASSLASTWSSGNTIYF. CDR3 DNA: TGTGCCAGCAGCTTAGCGAGTACCTGGAGCTCTGGAAACACCATATATTTT.

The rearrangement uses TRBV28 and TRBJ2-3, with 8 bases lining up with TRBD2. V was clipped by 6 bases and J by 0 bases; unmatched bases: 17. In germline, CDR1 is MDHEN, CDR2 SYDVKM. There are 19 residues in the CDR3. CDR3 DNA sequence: TGTGCCAGCAGCCTCCCCACTAGCGGAACGCCTACTAGCACAGATACGCAGTATTTT. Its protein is CASSLPTSGTPTSTDTQYF.

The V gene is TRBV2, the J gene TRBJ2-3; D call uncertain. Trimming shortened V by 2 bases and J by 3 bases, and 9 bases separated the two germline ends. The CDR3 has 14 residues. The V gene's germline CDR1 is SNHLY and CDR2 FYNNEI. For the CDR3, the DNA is TGTGCCAGCAGTGAAATCCGCGATACAGATACGCAGTATTTT. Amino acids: CASSEIRDTDTQYF.

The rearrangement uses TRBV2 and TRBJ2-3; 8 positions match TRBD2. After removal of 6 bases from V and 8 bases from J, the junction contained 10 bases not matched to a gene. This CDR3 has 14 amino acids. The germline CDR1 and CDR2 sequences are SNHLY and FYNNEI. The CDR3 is CASSREGAPGTQYF. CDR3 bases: TGTGCCAGCAGCCGGGAGGGCGCTCCCGGTACGCAGTATTTT. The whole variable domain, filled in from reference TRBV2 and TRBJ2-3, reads EPEVTQTPSHQVTQMGQEVILRCVPISNHLYFYWYRQILGQKVEFLVSFYNNEISEKSEIFDDQFSVERPDGSNFTLKIRSTKLEDSAMYFCASSREGAPGTQYFGPGTRLTVL.

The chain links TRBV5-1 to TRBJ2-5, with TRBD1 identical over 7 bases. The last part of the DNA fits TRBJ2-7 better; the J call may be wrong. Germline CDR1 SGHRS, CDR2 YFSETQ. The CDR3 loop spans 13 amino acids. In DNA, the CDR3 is TGCGCCAGCAGCTTCCCAGGGGGCTACGAGCAGTACTTC. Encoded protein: CASSFPGGYEQYF.

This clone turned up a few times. CDR3 DNA: TGTGCCAGCAGACGGACAGGTCCCTACAATGAGCAGTTCTTC. This codes for CASRRTGPYNEQFF. The V call is TRBV5-6, the J call TRBJ2-1, with 7 bases fitting TRBD1. Germline-derived CDR1 and CDR2 are SGHDT and YYEEEE. This CDR3 region has 14 residues. With 5 bases clipped from V and 2 bases from J, the junction kept 4 bases outside the gene matches. The full variable domain, rest sourced from reference TRBV5-6 and TRBJ2-1, is DAGVTQSPTHLIKTRGQQVTLRCSPKSGHDTVSWYQQALGQGPQFIFQYYEEEERQRGNFPDRFSGHQFPNYSSELNVNALLLGDSALYLCASRRTGPYNEQFFGPGTRLTVL.

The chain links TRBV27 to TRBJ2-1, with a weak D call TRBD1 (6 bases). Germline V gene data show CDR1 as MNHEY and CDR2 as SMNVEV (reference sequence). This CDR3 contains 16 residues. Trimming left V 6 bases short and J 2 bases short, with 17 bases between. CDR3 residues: CASRSDRDNPYNEQFF. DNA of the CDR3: TGTGCCAGCAGATCTGACCGGGACAACCCCTACAATGAGCAGTTCTTC.

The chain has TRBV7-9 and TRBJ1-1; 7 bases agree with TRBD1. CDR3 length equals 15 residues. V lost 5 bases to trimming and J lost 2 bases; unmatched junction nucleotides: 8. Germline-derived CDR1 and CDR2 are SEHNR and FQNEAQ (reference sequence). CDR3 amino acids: CASSPRRDSNTEAFF. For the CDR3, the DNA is TGTGCCAGCAGCCCCCGCCGGGACAGTAACACTGAAGCTTTCTTT.

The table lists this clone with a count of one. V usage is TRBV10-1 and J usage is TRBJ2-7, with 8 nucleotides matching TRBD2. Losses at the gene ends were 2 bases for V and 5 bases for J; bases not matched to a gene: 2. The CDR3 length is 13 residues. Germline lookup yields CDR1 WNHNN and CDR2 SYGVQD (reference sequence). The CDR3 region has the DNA TGCGCCAGCAGTGAGGGCGGGAGGAACGAGCAGTACTTC. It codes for CASSEGGRNEQYF.